Presented here are 20 T cell receptor beta chains from one specimen sequenced in a study of T cells in Graves' hyperthyroidism and ophthalmopathy. It was RNA transcripts that yielded the amplified TCR beta CDR3 regions. First-round RT-PCR targeting the TCR CDR3 was performed with the HTBI primer set. Each CDR3 protein gets one entry after TCRdb re-called the multiplex PCR reads with MiXCR. The sample has 550,000 to 650,000 distinct CDR3 sequences, around 13% seen once. Sequenced: blood. The receptors originated from a woman in her 30s with Graves' hyperthyroidism that later progressed to Graves' ophthalmopathy.

Concerning this clonotype: A much bigger clone sits one base away, suggesting this may be a read error. The chain employs TRBV4-1 and TRBJ2-7; tentative D call: TRBD1 (5 bases). Germline V gene lookup returns CDR1 MGHRA and CDR2 YSYEKL. Trimming took off 8 bases at V and 3 bases at J, with 17 bases between the two ends. This CDR3 contains 14 residues. The CDR3 DNA sequence: TGCGCCAGCCGCCCACCGGAAAGGGGCTACGAGCAGTACTTC. It yields the protein CASRPPERGYEQYF.

This clonotype was recorded at least ten times. The J gene is TRBJ1-2, the V gene TRBV28; TRBD1 is a possible D gene (6 bases). Germline CDR1 and CDR2: MDHEN and SYDVKM. With 3 bases removed from V and 8 bases from J, the gap between germline ends came to 16 bases. The CDR3 runs to 14 residues. CDR3 amino acids: CASSFSGTGRGYTF. Here the CDR3 DNA reads TGTGCCAGCAGTTTTAGTGGCACAGGGAGAGGCTACACCTTC.

This clonotype was seen more than once but under ten times. This rearrangement joins TRBV7-2 to TRBJ2-5, with 10 positions matching TRBD2. Germline CDR1 and CDR2: SGHTA and FQGNSA. CDR3 length equals 19 residues. V lost 4 bases to trimming and J lost 5 bases; unmatched junction nucleotides: 19. In DNA form, the CDR3 reads TGTGCCAGCAGCTCCCGAGGTTTGACTAGCGGGCCCCTCGGGGAGACCCAGTACTTC. Translating it yields CASSSRGLTSGPLGETQYF.

This clonotype was counted at least ten times. Here the CDR3 reads CASRGEAGFNTDTQYF. CDR3 DNA: TGTGCCAGCAGAGGGGAGGCGGGATTTAACACAGATACGCAGTATTTT. The J gene is TRBJ2-3, the V gene TRBV27, with D possibly being TRBD2 (6 bases). Trimming took off 6 bases at V and 2 bases at J, with 18 bases between the two ends. CDR1 is MNHEY and CDR2 is SMNVEV in the germline V gene (reference sequence). This CDR3 comprises 16 residues.

This clonotype was recorded at least ten times. The chain is built from TRBV12-3 or TRBV12-4 and TRBJ1-5; tentative D call: TRBD1 (5 bases). V was pared by 3 bases and J by 7 bases, with 13 bases between. CDR3 length: 14 residues. DNA of the CDR3: TGTGCCAGCAGTTTCGGGACGGCAGTGCAGCCCCAGCATTTT. Residues: CASSFGTAVQPQHF.

The sample holds a few counts of this clonotype. The chain couples TRBV5-1 to TRBJ1-5, with no clear D. This CDR3 is built from 13 residues. Germline V gene lookup returns CDR1 SGHRS and CDR2 YFSETQ. The ends were cut back, 4 bases at V and 4 bases at J, with 9 bases in the middle. This CDR3 is CASSTDLNQPQHF. The CDR3 DNA reads as TGCGCCAGCAGCACCGACCTTAATCAGCCCCAGCATTTT.

With regard to this clonotype: The junction shows a germline mismatch at one end, possibly a read error. V and J are TRBV6-2 or TRBV6-3 and TRBJ1-4, with D hard to call. This CDR3 has 13 residues. Germline V gene sequence: CDR1 MNHEY, CDR2 SVGEGT. CDR3 region: CASSYLLGERLFF. The CDR3 region has the DNA TGTGCCAGCAGTTACTTGCTTGGGGAAAGACTGTTTTTT.

This clonotype was observed once. This chain links TRBV27 with TRBJ2-5; 9 bases are a match to TRBD1. Germline CDR1 MNHEY, CDR2 SMNVEV (reference sequence). The CDR3 spans 15 residues. The J segment lost 2 bases and the V segment lost 4 bases, leaving 5 bases of the junction unmatched. This chain's CDR3 is CASSWATGGQETQYF. In nucleotides, the CDR3 is TGTGCCAGCAGTTGGGCGACAGGGGGACAAGAGACCCAGTACTTC.

J is TRBJ2-4 and V is TRBV9, with 7 bases aligning to TRBD1. With 4 bases clipped from V and 3 bases from J, the junction kept 7 bases outside the gene matches. The CDR3 length is 15 residues. Per the germline V gene, CDR1 is SGDLS and CDR2 is YYNGEE. CDR3 protein: CASSHQGEGKNIQYF. CDR3 DNA sequence: TGTGCCAGCAGCCACCAGGGGGAAGGCAAAAACATTCAGTACTTC.

This clonotype was counted many times. This CDR3 is CATSDAARPYGYTF. For the CDR3, the DNA is TGTGCCACCAGTGACGCGGCCCGACCCTATGGCTACACCTTC. The V call is TRBV24-1, the J call TRBJ1-2; D uncertain. V was shortened by 4 bases and J by 4 bases, with 12 bases between the two germline ends. The CDR3 loop spans 14 amino acids. CDR1 and CDR2 from the germline V gene are KGHDR and SFDVKD.

This clonotype was picked up many times. The rearrangement links TRBV11-2 to TRBJ1-1; 7 bases fit TRBD1. The CDR3 has 15 residues. The germline CDR1 and CDR2 sequences are SGHAT and FQNNGV. V was clipped by 1 base and J by 1 base; unmatched bases: 3. CDR3 in amino acids: CASSLANRGNTEAFF. For the CDR3, the DNA is TGTGCCAGCAGCTTAGCGAACAGGGGGAACACTGAAGCTTTCTTT.

The table lists this clonotype with a few counts. The CDR3 DNA sequence: TGTGCCAGCAGCCTAGAGGGACGGATATCTCAAGAGACCCAGTACTTC. Protein sequence: CASSLEGRISQETQYF. The rearrangement joins TRBV5-4 to TRBJ2-5, with D perhaps matching TRBD1 or TRBD2 (5 bases each). The CDR3 is 16 residues long. Germline lookup yields CDR1 SGHNT and CDR2 YYREEE (reference sequence). The V gene lost 4 bases and the J gene lost 2 bases, with 18 bases spanning the gap.

This clonotype has ten or more counts. V gene TRBV29-1 combines with J gene TRBJ2-1; 9 bases fit TRBD2. This CDR3 contains 17 residues. The V gene's germline CDR1 is SQVTM and CDR2 ANQGSEA. J lost 4 bases, V lost 1 base, and 11 bases had no gene match. CDR3 sequence: CSVEADLGLARYNEQFF. DNA for the CDR3: TGCAGCGTTGAAGCGGATCTTGGACTAGCGAGGTACAATGAGCAGTTCTTC.

This clonotype was picked up a small number of times. This chain uses TRBV4-3 with TRBJ1-1; D uncertain. The CDR3 has 13 amino acids. V lost 0 bases to trimming and J lost 8 bases, with 10 bases between them. Germline V lookup: CDR1 LGHNA, CDR2 YSLEER. CDR3 coding DNA: TGCGCCAGCAGCCAAGATTTACACAGAGAAGCTTTCTTT. It is translated as CASSQDLHREAFF.

V and J are TRBV7-9 and TRBJ2-5, with TRBD2 matching over 12 bases. The CDR3 has 17 amino acids. Germline trimming cut 10 bases from V and 4 bases from J; bases unmatched to any gene: 16. Looked up from germline, CDR1 is SEHNR and CDR2 is FQNEAQ (reference sequence). The CDR3 DNA sequence: TGTGCCACTACTGGACTAGCGGGATTCGTCGGGGGAGAGACCCAGTACTTC. Amino acids: CATTGLAGFVGGETQYF. Looking up the rest from reference TRBV7-9 and TRBJ2-5 gives the full variable domain: DTGVSQNPRHKITKRGQNVTFRCDPISEHNRLYWYRQTLGQGPEFLTYFQNEAQLEKSRLLSDRFSAERPKGSFSTLEIQRTEQGDSAMYLCATTGLAGFVGGETQYFGPGTRLLVL.

This chain connects TRBV6-7 to TRBJ2-6; 8 bases line up with TRBD1. TRBV6-7 is recorded as an ORF, its role being uncertain. The CDR3 has 18 amino acids. The V gene end was trimmed by 7 bases and the J gene end by 3 bases; junction bases not matched to a gene: 14. Here the CDR3 reads CASIIPPDRDCGANVLTF. The CDR3 region has the DNA TGTGCCAGCATCATACCCCCGGACAGGGATTGTGGGGCCAACGTCCTGACTTTC.

The rearrangement uses TRBV4-1 and TRBJ2-1; 9 nucleotides agree with TRBD2. Unmatched junction bases numbered 11, after V lost 4 bases and J lost 7 bases. The CDR3 totals 16 residues. Germline CDR1 is MGHRA and CDR2 is YSYEKL. The CDR3 bases are TGCGCCAGCAGCCCCCCGACTAGCGGCCCACTAAATGAGCAGTTCTTC. Protein: CASSPPTSGPLNEQFF.

This clonotype was counted ten times or more. The chain is built from TRBV6-1 and TRBJ2-1; D ambiguous. The CDR3 length is 12 residues. Germline V gene lookup returns CDR1 MNHNS and CDR2 SASEGT. V lost 5 bases and J 8 bases, leaving 10 bases between the germline ends. The CDR3 DNA reads TGTGCCAGCAGTCCTCAAGGTCATGAGCAGTTCTTC. It codes for CASSPQGHEQFF.

This clonotype was recorded many times. V is TRBV20-1 and J is TRBJ1-2; D is possibly TRBD1 (6 bases). The CDR3 spans 13 residues. The V gene lost 3 bases and the J gene lost 3 bases, with 11 bases spanning the gap. Looked up from germline, CDR1 is DFQATT and CDR2 is SNEGSKA (reference sequence). CDR3 amino acids: CSARDSEYYGYTF. CDR3 DNA: TGCAGTGCTAGGGACAGCGAGTACTATGGCTACACCTTC.

This clonotype was seen many times. V gene TRBV7-8 combines with J gene TRBJ2-1; D may be TRBD1 or TRBD2 (5 bases each). Per the germline V gene, CDR1 is SGHVS and CDR2 is FQNEAQ. The V and J ends lost 5 bases and 2 bases respectively, with 10 bases between them. This CDR3 spans 14 amino acids. The CDR3 sequence: CASSPRGPYNEQFF. CDR3 in DNA: TGTGCCAGCAGCCCTCGGGGACCCTACAATGAGCAGTTCTTC.